Below, one T cell receptor beta chain is given with its context. Some clones are missing from TCRdb's copy, which holds only in-frame ones; the method was immunoSEQ multiplex PCR. The repertoire holds roughly 70,000 clones, 85% to 90% seen once, with under 10% in the top ten. The CDR3 covers 15 residues. Trimming removed 5 bases from V and 7 bases from J; junction bases left unmatched: 9. CDR1 MNHEY and CDR2 SMNVEV come from the germline V gene (reference sequence). The data are from a study of blood T cell repertoires in COVID-19. Looking at the study overall: From T cells, B-cell-depleted T cells, or PBMCs came the material, which was cDNA or gDNA.

The sample was peripheral blood. V gene TRBV27 combines with J gene TRBJ1-4; TRBD1 matches 8 bases. The sequence was obtained from an elderly man with acute or convalescent COVID-19. The CDR3 DNA reads as TGTGCCAGCAGTCCTACGGACAGGGAGAGTGAAAAACTGTTTTTT. Its protein is CASSPTDRESEKLFF. Complete variable domain (other parts from reference TRBV27 and TRBJ1-4): EAQVTQNPRYLITVTGKKLTVTCSQNMNHEYMSWYRQDPGLGLRQIYYSMNVEVTDKGDVPEGYKVSRKEKRNFPLILESPSPNQTSLYFCASSPTDRESEKLFFGSGTQLSVL.